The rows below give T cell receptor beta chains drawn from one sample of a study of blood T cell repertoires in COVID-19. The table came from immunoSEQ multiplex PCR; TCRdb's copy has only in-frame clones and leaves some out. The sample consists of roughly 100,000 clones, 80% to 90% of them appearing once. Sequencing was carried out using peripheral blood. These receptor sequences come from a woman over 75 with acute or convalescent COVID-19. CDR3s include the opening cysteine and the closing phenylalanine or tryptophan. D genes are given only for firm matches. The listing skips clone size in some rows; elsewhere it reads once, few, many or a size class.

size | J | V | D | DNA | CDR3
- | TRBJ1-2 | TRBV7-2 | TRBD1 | TGTGCCAGCAGCTCAATGAGAGGGACAGGGAGGCGTTACACCTTC | CASSSMRGTGRRYTF
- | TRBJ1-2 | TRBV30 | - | TGTGCCTGGAGTGCTCTCGGGGGGCTTGGACGACTAAACCATGGCTACACCTTC | CAWSALGGLGRLNHGYTF
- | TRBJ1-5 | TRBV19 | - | TGTGCCAGTAATCAATTTGGCCAGCCCCAGCATTTT | CASNQFGQPQHF
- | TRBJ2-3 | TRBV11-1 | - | TGTGCCAGCAGCCTACGGACAGATACGCAGTATTTT | CASSLRTDTQYF
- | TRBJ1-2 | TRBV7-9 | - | TGTGCCAGCAGCTTAACCCGACTGAATAGCACCTTC | CASSLTRLNSTF
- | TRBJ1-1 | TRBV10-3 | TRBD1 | TGTGCCATCAGGAACAGGGGTGGAGGCACTGAAGCTTTCTTT | CAIRNRGGGTEAFF
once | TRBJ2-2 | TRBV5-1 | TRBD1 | TGCGCCAGCAGCTTTGCCCCGGGACAGGGGGGTATCGGGGAGCTGTTTTTT | CASSFAPGQGGIGELFF
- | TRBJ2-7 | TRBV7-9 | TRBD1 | TGTGCCAGCAGCTCTGGACAGGGCTCCTACGAGCAGTACTTC | CASSSGQGSYEQYF
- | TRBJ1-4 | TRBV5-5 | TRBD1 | TGTGCCAGCAGCTTTGACAGGGTTGATGAAAAACTGTTTTTT | CASSFDRVDEKLFF
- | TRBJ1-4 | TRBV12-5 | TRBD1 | TGTGCTAGTGGTTTGGTATACGGGACAGCTACTGCAACTAATGAAAAACTGTTTTTT | CASGLVYGTATATNEKLFF
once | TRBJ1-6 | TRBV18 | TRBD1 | TGTGCCAGCTCACTATCCGGGACAGGGTTGAATTCACCCCTCCACTTT | CASSLSGTGLNSPLHF
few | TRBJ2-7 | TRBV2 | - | TGTGCCAGCAGGGGGGCAGGGGGGACCTACGAGCAGTACTTC | CASRGAGGTYEQYF
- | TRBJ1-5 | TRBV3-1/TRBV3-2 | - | TGTGCCAGCAGCCGGGGGAGGGCTGATGGCAATCAGCCCCAGCATTTT | CASSRGRADGNQPQHF
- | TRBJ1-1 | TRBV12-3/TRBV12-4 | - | TGTGCCAGCGGAACGGACAGAACTGAAGCTTTCTTT | CASGTDRTEAFF
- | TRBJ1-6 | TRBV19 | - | TGTGCCAGTAGTGAAAACAGGGTAGGCTCACCCCTCCACTTT | CASSENRVGSPLHF
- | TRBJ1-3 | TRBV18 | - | TGTGCCAGCTATGGACAGCTTATCTCTGGAAACACCATATATTTT | CASYGQLISGNTIYF
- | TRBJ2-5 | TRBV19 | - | TGTGCCAGTACAGGGGGGTACCAAGAGACCCAGTACTTC | CASTGGYQETQYF
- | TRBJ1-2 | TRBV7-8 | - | TGTGCCAGCAGCACCGGTGGACAGATTATGAATGGCTACACCTTC | CASSTGGQIMNGYTF
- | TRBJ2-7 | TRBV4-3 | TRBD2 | TGCGCCAGCAGCCAAGGACTAGCGGGGGGGCAGGTAGATGAGCAGTACTTC | CASSQGLAGGQVDEQYF
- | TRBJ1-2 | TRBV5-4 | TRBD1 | TGTGCCAGCAGCCCAGAGCAGGGGGCGGCTGCTGGCTACACCTTC | CASSPEQGAAAGYTF
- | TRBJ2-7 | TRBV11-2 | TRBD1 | TGTGCCAGCAGCTTCCACCGGGACAGGACCTACGAGCAGTACTTC | CASSFHRDRTYEQYF
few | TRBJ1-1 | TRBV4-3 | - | TGCGCCAGCAGCCAAGAAAGCGTCGCTGTCACTGAAGCTTTCTTT | CASSQESVAVTEAFF
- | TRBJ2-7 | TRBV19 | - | TGTGCCAGTAGTATAGTCGGGGAAACCTACGAGCAGTACTTC | CASSIVGETYEQYF
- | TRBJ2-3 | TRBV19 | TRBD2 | TGTGCCAGTAGTCCGGGGGGGGGACTAGTCATCACAGATACGCAGTATTTT | CASSPGGGLVITDTQYF
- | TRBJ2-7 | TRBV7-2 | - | TGTGCCAGCAGCTCTTCAGGGGGGGAGCAGTACTTC | CASSSSGGEQYF
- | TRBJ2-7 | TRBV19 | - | TGTGCCAGTGCGGCAGGGGCGACCTACTACGAGCAGTACTTC | CASAAGATYYEQYF
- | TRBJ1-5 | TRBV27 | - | TGTGCCAGCACCCCGGGTAGGGGGTATAGCAATCAGCCCCAGCATTTT | CASTPGRGYSNQPQHF
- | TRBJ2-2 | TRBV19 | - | TGTGCCAGTAGTATCACCAGTGACACCGGGGAGCTGTTTTTT | CASSITSDTGELFF
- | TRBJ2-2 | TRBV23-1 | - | TGCGCCAGCAGTCATCAGTTCAGGGCGCCGTGGTACGGGGAGCTGTTTTTT | CASSHQFRAPWYGELFF
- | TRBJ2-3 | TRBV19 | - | TGTGCCAGTAGTATACGGGGGGCCAGCACAGATACGCAGTATTTT | CASSIRGASTDTQYF
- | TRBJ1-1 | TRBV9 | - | TGTGCCAGCAGCGTAGGGGGCAGGGCGAACACTGAAGCTTTCTTT | CASSVGGRANTEAFF
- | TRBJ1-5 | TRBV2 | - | TGTGCCAGCACGCCGGGGGGAGGGCAGCCCCAGCATTTT | CASTPGGGQPQHF
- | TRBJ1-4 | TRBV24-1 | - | TGTGCCACCAGTGACCCGACCCTGGGGGGTGAAAAACTGTTTTTT | CATSDPTLGGEKLFF
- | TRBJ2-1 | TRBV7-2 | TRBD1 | TGTGCCAGCAGCTTAGCCGGGACAGGGTATGAGCAGTTCTTC | CASSLAGTGYEQFF
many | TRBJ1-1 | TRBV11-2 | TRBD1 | TGTGCCAGCAGCCCCGGGACAGCTATGACTAATGAAGCTTTCTTT | CASSPGTAMTNEAFF
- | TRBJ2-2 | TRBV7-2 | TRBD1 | TGTGCCAGCAGCCCCGGACAGGGGGAGATTTTGTTCACCGGGGAGCTGTTTTTT | CASSPGQGEILFTGELFF
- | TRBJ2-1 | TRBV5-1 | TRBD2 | TGCGCCAGCAGCTTGGACGGGACTAGCATATCGTCGAATGAGCAGTTCTTC | CASSLDGTSISSNEQFF
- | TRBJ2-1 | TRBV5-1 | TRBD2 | TGCGCCAGCAGCGATGGGACTAGCGGGGGGGATGAGCAGTTCTTC | CASSDGTSGGDEQFF
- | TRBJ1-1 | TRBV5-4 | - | TGTGCCGGCAGCTTGGTGGGGCAGCCAGTTGAAGCTTTCTTT | CAGSLVGQPVEAFF
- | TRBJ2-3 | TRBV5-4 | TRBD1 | TGTGCCAGCAGCTCCGGGACAGGGAGGACAGATACGCAGTATTTT | CASSSGTGRTDTQYF
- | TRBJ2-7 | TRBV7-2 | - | TGTGCCAGCAGCTTAGAGAGACGGCTGCCGGGAGAGCAGTACTTC | CASSLERRLPGEQYF
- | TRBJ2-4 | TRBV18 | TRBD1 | TGTGCCAGCTCACACGGGACAGGATGGGCCAAAAACATTCAGTACTTC | CASSHGTGWAKNIQYF
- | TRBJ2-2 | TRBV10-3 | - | TGTGCCGGAGGGACAGCGAACACCGGGGAGCTGTTTTTT | CAGGTANTGELFF
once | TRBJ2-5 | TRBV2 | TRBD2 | TGTGCCAGCAGCTTGGGACTAGCCTCCCGAGAGACCCAGTACTTC | CASSLGLASRETQYF
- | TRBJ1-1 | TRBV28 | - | TGTGCCAGCATCCACCCTACAGGGAGCACTGAAGCTTTCTTT | CASIHPTGSTEAFF
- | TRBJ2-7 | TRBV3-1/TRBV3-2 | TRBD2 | TGTGCCAGCAGCCCACTCGGGACTAGCGGGGGGCAGACGTACTTC | CASSPLGTSGGQTYF
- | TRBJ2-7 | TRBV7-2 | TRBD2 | TGTGCCAGCAGCTTAAGGACTAGTCCGAGCTACGAGCAGTACTTC | CASSLRTSPSYEQYF
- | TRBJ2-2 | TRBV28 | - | TGTGCCAGCAGGGGGCTTAGCGGGGAGCTGTTTTTT | CASRGLSGELFF
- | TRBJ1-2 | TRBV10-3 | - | TGTGCCATCAGTGGGCCCTCGGGACGGGGGTCTTATGGCTACACCTTC | CAISGPSGRGSYGYTF
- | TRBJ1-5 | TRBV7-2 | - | TGTGCCAGCAGCCCGTTTGGGGCTTCGGAACCCCAGCATTTT | CASSPFGASEPQHF
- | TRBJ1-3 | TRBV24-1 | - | TGTGCCACCAGTGACCCGACAGAAGAGGGAAACACCATATATTTT | CATSDPTEEGNTIYF